This passage covers 13 T cell receptor beta chains from one sample sequenced in a study of T cells in Graves' hyperthyroidism and ophthalmopathy. Amplified TCR beta CDR3 regions came from RNA transcripts. Initially, a first-round RT-PCR of the TCR CDR3 employed the HTBI primer set. TCRdb called the multiplex PCR reads again in MiXCR, with one record for every CDR3 protein. The data show 35,000 to 45,000 distinct CDR3 sequences, with less than 50% seen just once and 5.5% to 7.5% held by the top ten. Sequencing was performed on blood. These receptor sequences come from a woman in her forties or fifties with Graves' hyperthyroidism that later progressed to Graves' ophthalmopathy.

The CDR3 sequence is CASSYSGTDGNQPQHF. CDR3 nucleotides: TGTGCCAGCAGTTACTCAGGGACAGACGGGAATCAGCCCCAGCATTTT. The chain carries TRBV6-5 and TRBJ1-5, with 7 bases aligning to TRBD1. V shed 0 bases and J 4 bases; nucleotides not matched to a gene: 6. The CDR3 contains 16 residues. CDR1 MNHEY and CDR2 SVGAGI come from the germline V gene.

DNA of the CDR3: TGTGCCAGTAGCACCCCCACTGTAGCCAAAAACATTCAGTACTTC. Its translation: CASSTPTVAKNIQYF. This sequence joins TRBV19 and TRBJ2-4; unclear D gene. CDR1 is LNHDA and CDR2 is SQIVND in the germline V gene (reference sequence). The CDR3 loop spans 15 amino acids. V shed 6 bases and J shed 0 bases, with 12 bases lying between them.

The rearrangement links TRBV18 to TRBJ1-2, with 9 bases matching TRBD1. The junction had 3 bases not matched to a gene; V was cut back by 0 bases and J by 4 bases. The CDR3 contains 15 residues. From germline, CDR1 is KGHSH and CDR2 LQKENI. The CDR3 here is CASSPPGQGTYGYTF. The CDR3 DNA reads as TGTGCCAGCTCACCACCGGGACAGGGAACCTATGGCTACACCTTC.

This clonotype was observed many times. V gene TRBV7-9 combines with J gene TRBJ2-2; D uncertain. The CDR3 runs to 16 residues. The germline V and J ends were trimmed by 1 base and 2 bases, with 11 bases remaining between them. Per the germline V gene, CDR1 is SEHNR and CDR2 is FQNEAQ (reference sequence). The CDR3 sequence: CASSLEAARNTGELFF. CDR3 bases: TGTGCCAGCAGCTTAGAAGCAGCAAGAAACACCGGGGAGCTGTTTTTT.

This clonotype was seen just once. This chain links TRBV9 with TRBJ2-5; D gene unclear. The CDR3 consists of 10 residues. The germline V and J ends were trimmed by 0 bases and 9 bases, with 3 bases remaining between them. CDR1 is SGDLS and CDR2 is YYNGEE in the germline V gene. The CDR3 protein is CASSVEAQYF. CDR3 nucleotide sequence: TGTGCCAGCAGCGTAGAAGCCCAGTACTTC.

This clonotype showed up many times. The chain carries TRBV19 and TRBJ1-2; 8 bases agree with TRBD1. The CDR3 contains 14 residues. After removal of 4 bases from V and 5 bases from J, the junction contained 6 bases not matched to a gene. Germline V gene lookup returns CDR1 LNHDA and CDR2 SQIVND (reference sequence). The CDR3 bases are TGTGCCAGTAGTACTGGACAGGGATTTTATGGCTACACCTTC. It yields the protein CASSTGQGFYGYTF.

The V gene is TRBV11-2, the J gene TRBJ1-1, with a possible D match to TRBD1 (5 bases). The CDR3 runs to 13 residues. The germline gives CDR1 SGHAT, CDR2 FQNNGV. V dropped 8 bases and J dropped 3 bases, with 13 bases sitting between them. The CDR3 reads CASGLGGDTEAFF. In DNA, the CDR3 is TGTGCCAGCGGCCTGGGGGGGGACACTGAAGCTTTCTTT.

This clonotype was seen repeatedly, ten times or more. The chain's CDR3 is CASSITPGGGGQPQHF. The CDR3 DNA reads TGTGCCAGTAGTATAACTCCTGGGGGTGGAGGCCAGCCCCAGCATTTT. The rearrangement joins TRBV19 to TRBJ1-5; the D gene is possibly TRBD1 (5 bases). This CDR3 has 16 residues. CDR1 is LNHDA, CDR2 SQIVND, per germline (reference sequence). The germline V and J ends were trimmed by 2 bases and 7 bases, with 18 bases remaining between them.

On this clonotype itself: The DNA is omitted, as the CDR3 cannot be located on it reliably, and the CDR3 follows TCRdb's listing. This sequence joins TRBV7-2 and TRBJ1-1; the table's D call of TRBD1 was not tested on the DNA. Germline V gene data show CDR1 as SGHTA and CDR2 as FQGNSA. From its first to its last residue, the CDR3 has 22 amino acids. CDR3 residues: CASSRNNEQFFGPGTRLTEAFF.

The chain has TRBV20-1 and TRBJ1-2; unclear D gene. Looked up from germline, CDR1 is DFQATT and CDR2 is SNEGSKA (reference sequence). The V and J ends lost 6 bases and 2 bases respectively, with 13 bases between them. This CDR3 has 13 residues. CDR3: CSAQRTENYGYTF. The CDR3 bases are TGCAGTGCCCAACGGACCGAGAACTATGGCTACACCTTC.

This sequence joins TRBV5-1 and TRBJ1-2, with 7 positions matching TRBD1. The CDR3 runs 13 residues. V trimming: 0 bases; J trimming: 7 bases; junction bases outside the gene matches: 3. The V gene's germline CDR1 is SGHRS and CDR2 YFSETQ. CDR3 sequence: CASSLEGAGGYTF. The CDR3 nucleotides read TGCGCCAGCAGCTTGGAGGGGGCAGGTGGCTACACCTTC.

The chain has TRBV29-1 and TRBJ2-7; 11 bases are a match to TRBD2. The trim removed 6 bases at V and 6 bases at J, leaving 7 bases unmatched. The CDR3 is 13 amino acids. Germline V gene sequence: CDR1 SQVTM, CDR2 ANQGSEA. The CDR3 nucleotides are TGCAGCGTAAAACTAGCGGGAGTAGGCGAGCAGTACTTC. As protein: CSVKLAGVGEQYF.

The rearrangement uses TRBV12-3 or TRBV12-4 and TRBJ1-5; 10 positions agree with TRBD1. V shed 5 bases and J 2 bases; nucleotides not matched to a gene: 6. This CDR3 spans 16 amino acids. CDR3 coding DNA: TGTGCCAGCAGTCCTCGGACAGGGGGACGCAATCAGCCCCAGCATTTT. Its translation is CASSPRTGGRNQPQHF.